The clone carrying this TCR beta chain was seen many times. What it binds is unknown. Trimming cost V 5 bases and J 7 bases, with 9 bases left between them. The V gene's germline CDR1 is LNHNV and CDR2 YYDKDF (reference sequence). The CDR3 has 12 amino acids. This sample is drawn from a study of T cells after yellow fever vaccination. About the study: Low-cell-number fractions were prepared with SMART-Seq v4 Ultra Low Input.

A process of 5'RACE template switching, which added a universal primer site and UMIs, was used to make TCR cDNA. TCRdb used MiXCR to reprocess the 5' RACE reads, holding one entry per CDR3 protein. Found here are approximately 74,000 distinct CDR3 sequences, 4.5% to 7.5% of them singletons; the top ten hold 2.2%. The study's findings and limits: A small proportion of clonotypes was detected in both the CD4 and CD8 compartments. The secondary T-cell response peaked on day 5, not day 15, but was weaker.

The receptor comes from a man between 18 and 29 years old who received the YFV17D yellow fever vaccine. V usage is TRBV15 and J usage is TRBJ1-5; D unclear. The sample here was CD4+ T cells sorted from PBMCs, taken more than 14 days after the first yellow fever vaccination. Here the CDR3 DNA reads TGTGCCACCAGCCCCCAGGACCAGCCCCAGCATTTT. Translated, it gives CATSPQDQPQHF.